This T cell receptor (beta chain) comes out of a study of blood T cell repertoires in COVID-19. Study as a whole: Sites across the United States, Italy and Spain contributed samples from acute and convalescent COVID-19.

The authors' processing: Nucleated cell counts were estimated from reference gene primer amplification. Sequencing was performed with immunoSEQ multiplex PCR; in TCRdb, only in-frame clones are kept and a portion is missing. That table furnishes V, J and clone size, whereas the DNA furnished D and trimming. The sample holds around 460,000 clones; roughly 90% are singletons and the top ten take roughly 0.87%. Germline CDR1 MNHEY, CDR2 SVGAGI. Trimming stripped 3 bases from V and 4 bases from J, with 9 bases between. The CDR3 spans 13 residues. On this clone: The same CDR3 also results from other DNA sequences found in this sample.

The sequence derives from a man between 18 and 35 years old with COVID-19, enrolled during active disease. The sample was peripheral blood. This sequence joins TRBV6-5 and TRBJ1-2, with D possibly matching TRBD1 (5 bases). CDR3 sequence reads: CASSYRQSYGYTF. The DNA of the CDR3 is TGTGCCAGCAGTTATCGACAGTCCTATGGCTACACCTTC.